Sequencing of this TCR beta chain was carried out in a study of vaccination and CD4 T cells after COVID-19. For the study at large: Treatment of control cultures consisted of a CEFX pool, an HIV-1 Nef pool, or no peptide.

A word on this clonotype: Antigen specificity is unknown.

Scientists ran DNA taken from cultured CD4+ T cells through the Oncomine TCR Beta short-read assay for sequencing. Via MiXCR, TCRdb re-called the PCR reads, giving one row per CDR3 protein. The sample contains 8,500 to 11,000 distinct CDR3 sequences, 50% to 70% of which appear only once. As to treatment: approximately nine-day PBMC culture with coronavirus spike peptide pools or control peptides (ViraFEST assay). After being plated at under 2.5 million per well, PBMCs were cultured with 10 IU/ml IL-2 and about 10 ug/ml peptide pools. Trimming shortened V by 7 bases and J by 1 base, and 10 bases separated the two germline ends. This CDR3 contains 13 residues. Germline V gene data show CDR1 as MNHNS and CDR2 as SASEGT.

Sequenced input: CD4+ T cells from blood, cultured in vitro. This receptor was obtained from a human donor who had recovered from COVID-19. V is TRBV6-1 and J is TRBJ1-1, with D perhaps TRBD1 (5 bases). CDR3 region: CASNGQGNTEAFF. CDR3 bases: TGTGCCAGCAACGGGCAGGGGAACACTGAAGCTTTCTTT.